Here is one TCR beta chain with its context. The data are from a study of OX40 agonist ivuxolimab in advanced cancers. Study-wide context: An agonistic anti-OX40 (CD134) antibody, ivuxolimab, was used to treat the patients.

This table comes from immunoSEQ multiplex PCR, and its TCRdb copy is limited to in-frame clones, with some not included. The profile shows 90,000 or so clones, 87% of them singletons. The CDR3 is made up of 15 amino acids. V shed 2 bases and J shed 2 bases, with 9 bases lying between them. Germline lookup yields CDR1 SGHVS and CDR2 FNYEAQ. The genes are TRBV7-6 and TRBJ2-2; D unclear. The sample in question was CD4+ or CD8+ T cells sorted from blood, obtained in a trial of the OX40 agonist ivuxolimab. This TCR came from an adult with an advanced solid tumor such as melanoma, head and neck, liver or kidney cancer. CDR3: CASSLIGRNTGELFF. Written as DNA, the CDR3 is TGTGCCAGCAGCTTAATCGGCCGAAACACCGGGGAGCTGTTTTTT. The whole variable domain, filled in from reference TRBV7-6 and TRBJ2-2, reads GAGVSQSPRYKVTKRGQDVALRCDPISGHVSLYWYRQALGQGPEFLTYFNYEAQQDKSGLPNDRFSAERPEGSISTLTIQRTEQRDSAMYRCASSLIGRNTGELFFGEGSRLTVL.